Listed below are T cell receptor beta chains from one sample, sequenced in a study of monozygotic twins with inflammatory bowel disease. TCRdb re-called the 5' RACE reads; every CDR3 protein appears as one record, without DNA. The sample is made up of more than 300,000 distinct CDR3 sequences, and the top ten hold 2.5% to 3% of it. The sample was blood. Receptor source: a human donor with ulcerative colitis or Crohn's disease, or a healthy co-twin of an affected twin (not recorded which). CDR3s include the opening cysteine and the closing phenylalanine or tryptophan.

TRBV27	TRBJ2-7	CASTLRLGTGVREQYF
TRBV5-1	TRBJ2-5	CASSLGQGMETQYF
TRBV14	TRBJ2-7	CASSQVLEQYF
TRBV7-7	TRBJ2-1	CASSPDGGAGEQFF
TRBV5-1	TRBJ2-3	CASDPSGGSTDTQYF
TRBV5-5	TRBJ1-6	CASSLVVDSPLHF
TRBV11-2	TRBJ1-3	CASSLESISGEAGNTIYF
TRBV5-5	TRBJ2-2	CASSARQGITGELFF
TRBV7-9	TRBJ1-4	CASIRTGSDEKLFF
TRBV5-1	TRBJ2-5	CASSFFLAAEETQYF
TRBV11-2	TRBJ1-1	CASSRPGTGDTEAFF
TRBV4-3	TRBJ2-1	CASSLEAVAGDFNEQFF
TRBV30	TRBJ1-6	CATHFAYGSSYNSPLHF
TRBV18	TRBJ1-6	CASSPPRYNSPLHF
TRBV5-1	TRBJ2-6	CASSSWTGISGANVLTF
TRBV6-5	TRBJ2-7	CASSSGQGMTYEQYF
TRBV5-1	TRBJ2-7	CASSLATGAAYEQYF
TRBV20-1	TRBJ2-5	CSARHRDSRTQYF
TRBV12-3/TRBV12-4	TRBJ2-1	CASNLPGLVGNEQFF
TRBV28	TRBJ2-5	CASSLSKTGGAAQETQYF
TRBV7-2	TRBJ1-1	CASSRGTANEAFF
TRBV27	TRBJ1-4	CASSLGGGKLFF
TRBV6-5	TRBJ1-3	CASSPSSGVRYF
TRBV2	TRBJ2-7	CASRGDRLSYEQYF
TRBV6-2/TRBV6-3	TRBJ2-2	CASILQGTGELFF
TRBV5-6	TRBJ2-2	CASSFLTGSKRELFF
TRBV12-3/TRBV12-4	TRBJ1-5	CASSLATGHQPRHF
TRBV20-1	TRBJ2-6	CSARSAGVLSGANVLTF
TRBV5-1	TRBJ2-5	CASSSPKTNLETQYF
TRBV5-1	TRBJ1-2	CASSLWGPTYGYTF
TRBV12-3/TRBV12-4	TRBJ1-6	CASSFRDRGNSPLHF
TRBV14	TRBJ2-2	CASSQVSPGFGELFF
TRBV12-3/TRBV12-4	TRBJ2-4	CASSYTQTAKNIQYF
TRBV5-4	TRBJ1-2	CASSLGPPGEYGYTF
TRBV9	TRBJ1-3	CASSVEKDSSGNTIYF
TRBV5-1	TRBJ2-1	CASSGDLSSYNEQFF
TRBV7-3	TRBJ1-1	CASSLTYRGTEAFF
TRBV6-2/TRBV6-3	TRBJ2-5	CASRPWGAQETQYF
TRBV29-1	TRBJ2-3	CSVLGQGATDTQYF
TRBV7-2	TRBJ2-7	CASSRTGTSPSSYEQYF
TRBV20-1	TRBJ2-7	CSILRGSGSYEQYF
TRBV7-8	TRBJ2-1	CASSPLQGNEQFF
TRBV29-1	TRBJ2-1	CSVEAGQSSSYNEQFF
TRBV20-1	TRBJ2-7	CSARTGLAYSYEQYF
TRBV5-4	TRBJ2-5	CASSSGTEETQYF
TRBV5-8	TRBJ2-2	CASSFSILLNTGELFF
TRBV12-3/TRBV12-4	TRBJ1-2	CASELRTGRDGYTF
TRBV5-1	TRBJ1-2	CASSDTGNLNYGYTF
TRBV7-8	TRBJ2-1	CASSILAGYYNEQFF
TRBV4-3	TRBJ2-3	CASTPLAGGRDTQYF